These T cell receptor beta chains were read from a single sample in a study of T cell responses to AZD1222 COVID-19 vaccine. Using immunoSEQ multiplex PCR, the repertoire was profiled, and TCRdb retains in-frame clones only, with some absent. The table has about 140,000 clones, just under 95% seen once. This material consisted of peripheral blood, taken on day 0 of AZD1222 vaccination. The receptor source for this set is an adult in good health. CDR3s include the opening cysteine and the closing phenylalanine or tryptophan. Fields, in order: V gene, J gene, clone size, D gene, CDR3 DNA, CDR3 protein. The D gene is left open where the match is weak. Clone size appears in some rows only: once, few, many, or a class for an expanded clone.

V gene: TRBV5-6
J gene: TRBJ1-2
clone size: .
D gene: TRBD1
CDR3 DNA: TGTGCCAGCAGCTTGGTGGGGGACAGTAGATCGAACTATGGCTACACCTTC
CDR3 protein: CASSLVGDSRSNYGYTF

V gene: TRBV9
J gene: TRBJ1-3
clone size: .
D gene: .
CDR3 DNA: TGTGCCAGCAGCGTAGGCCGGAACTCTGGAAACACCATATATTTT
CDR3 protein: CASSVGRNSGNTIYF

V gene: TRBV29-1
J gene: TRBJ2-6
clone size: .
D gene: .
CDR3 DNA: TGCAGCGCCGATATCTCTGGGGCCAACGTCCTGACTTTC
CDR3 protein: CSADISGANVLTF

V gene: TRBV19
J gene: TRBJ1-5
clone size: once
D gene: .
CDR3 DNA: TGTGCCAGTAACCCGGGCCTTCGTTCCCAGCCCCAGCATTTT
CDR3 protein: CASNPGLRSQPQHF

V gene: TRBV5-1
J gene: TRBJ2-3
clone size: .
D gene: .
CDR3 DNA: TGCGCCAGCAGCCCGGGGCAGGGACACGATACGCAGTATTTT
CDR3 protein: CASSPGQGHDTQYF

V gene: TRBV2
J gene: TRBJ2-1
clone size: .
D gene: TRBD2
CDR3 DNA: TGTGCCAGCAGTGCGAGGACTAGCGGGGGGAATGAGCAGTTCTTC
CDR3 protein: CASSARTSGGNEQFF

V gene: TRBV29-1
J gene: TRBJ1-1
clone size: .
D gene: TRBD1
CDR3 DNA: TGCAGCGCTCGGACAGGGGAACGGTGGATGAACACTGAAGCTTTCTTT
CDR3 protein: CSARTGERWMNTEAFF

V gene: TRBV19
J gene: TRBJ2-5
clone size: .
D gene: TRBD2
CDR3 DNA: TGTGCCAGTAGTGCGGATAGCGGGAGGGCTAGAGAGACCCAGTACTTC
CDR3 protein: CASSADSGRARETQYF

V gene: TRBV18
J gene: TRBJ2-7
clone size: .
D gene: .
CDR3 DNA: TGTGCCAGCTCACCACTAACCGACGAGCAGTACTTC
CDR3 protein: CASSPLTDEQYF

V gene: TRBV6-5
J gene: TRBJ1-2
clone size: .
D gene: TRBD1
CDR3 DNA: TGTGCCAGCAGACGTACAGGGGTCGATGGCTACACCTTC
CDR3 protein: CASRRTGVDGYTF

V gene: TRBV5-1
J gene: TRBJ1-2
clone size: .
D gene: .
CDR3 DNA: TGCGCCAGCAGCTTAGGAGATTCTAACTATGGCTACACCTTC
CDR3 protein: CASSLGDSNYGYTF

V gene: TRBV28
J gene: TRBJ2-6
clone size: .
D gene: .
CDR3 DNA: TGTGCCAGCAGCCCCCGAGGCTATAGCGGCACGGCTCGCTCTGGGGCCAACGTCCTGACTTTC
CDR3 protein: CASSPRGYSGTARSGANVLTF

V gene: TRBV2
J gene: TRBJ1-4
clone size: .
D gene: .
CDR3 DNA: TGTGCCAGCCGGCGCGGGGTCTTAAATGAAAAACTGTTTTTT
CDR3 protein: CASRRGVLNEKLFF

V gene: TRBV9
J gene: TRBJ1-1
clone size: .
D gene: TRBD1
CDR3 DNA: TGTGCCAGCAGCCCAGGGACAGGGAACACTGAAGCTTTCTTT
CDR3 protein: CASSPGTGNTEAFF

V gene: TRBV5-1
J gene: TRBJ1-1
clone size: .
D gene: .
CDR3 DNA: TGCGCCAGCAGCTTGGGACACCCGAACACTGAAGCTTTCTTT
CDR3 protein: CASSLGHPNTEAFF

V gene: TRBV10-1
J gene: TRBJ2-1
clone size: .
D gene: .
CDR3 DNA: TGCGCCAGCAGCCAGGGGGGGAGAGATTCCTACAATGAGCAGTTCTTC
CDR3 protein: CASSQGGRDSYNEQFF

V gene: TRBV15
J gene: TRBJ1-1
clone size: .
D gene: TRBD1
CDR3 DNA: TGTGCCACCAGCAACCGACAGGGCGCTGAAGCTTTCTTT
CDR3 protein: CATSNRQGAEAFF

V gene: TRBV2
J gene: TRBJ1-5
clone size: .
D gene: TRBD1
CDR3 DNA: TGTGCCAGCAGGGGGACAGGGAGTATGCAGCCCCAGCATTTT
CDR3 protein: CASRGTGSMQPQHF

V gene: TRBV7-9
J gene: TRBJ1-4
clone size: .
D gene: TRBD1
CDR3 DNA: TGTGCCAGCAGCCGGACAGGGTTTAATGAAAAACTGTTTTTT
CDR3 protein: CASSRTGFNEKLFF

V gene: TRBV9
J gene: TRBJ2-1
clone size: .
D gene: .
CDR3 DNA: TGTGCCAGCAGCGTAGATCGGACCTACAATGAGCAGTTCTTC
CDR3 protein: CASSVDRTYNEQFF

V gene: TRBV18
J gene: TRBJ1-1
clone size: .
D gene: TRBD1
CDR3 DNA: TGTGCCAGCTCAGCTACAGGGGAAGGTGAAGCTTTCTTT
CDR3 protein: CASSATGEGEAFF

V gene: TRBV30
J gene: TRBJ2-7
clone size: .
D gene: .
CDR3 DNA: TGTGCCTGGAGTAGGACCGGGTCAAACGAGCAGTACTTC
CDR3 protein: CAWSRTGSNEQYF

V gene: TRBV28
J gene: TRBJ1-2
clone size: .
D gene: .
CDR3 DNA: TGTGCCAGCGGAGGGGGGGGCTCCCTCTATATGAATTACACCTTC
CDR3 protein: CASGGGGSLYMNYTF

V gene: TRBV6-5
J gene: TRBJ2-7
clone size: .
D gene: TRBD2
CDR3 DNA: TGTGCCAGCAGGCACGGGGTAGCGGGAGTCGAGCAGTACTTC
CDR3 protein: CASRHGVAGVEQYF

V gene: TRBV2
J gene: TRBJ2-1
clone size: .
D gene: .
CDR3 DNA: TGTGCCAGCAGTGTCCAGAATGAGCAGTTCTTC
CDR3 protein: CASSVQNEQFF

V gene: TRBV11-2
J gene: TRBJ2-7
clone size: .
D gene: TRBD2
CDR3 DNA: TGTGCCAGCAGCAAGCCTAGCGGGAGTCGCGAGCAGTACTTC
CDR3 protein: CASSKPSGSREQYF

V gene: TRBV6-5
J gene: TRBJ1-2
clone size: .
D gene: .
CDR3 DNA: TGTGCCAGCAGCCTCTATGACAGCACCTATGGCTACACCTTC
CDR3 protein: CASSLYDSTYGYTF

V gene: TRBV7-9
J gene: TRBJ2-7
clone size: .
D gene: TRBD2
CDR3 DNA: TGTGCCAGCAGTGGGGGACTAGCGCCCGAGCAGTACTTC
CDR3 protein: CASSGGLAPEQYF

V gene: TRBV5-1
J gene: TRBJ2-5
clone size: .
D gene: TRBD1
CDR3 DNA: TGCGCCAGCAGGGGACAGGAGCAAGAGACCCAGTACTTC
CDR3 protein: CASRGQEQETQYF

V gene: TRBV16
J gene: TRBJ2-7
clone size: .
D gene: TRBD1
CDR3 DNA: TGTGCCAGCAGCCCCGGGACAGGGGAAATCTACGAGCAGTACTTC
CDR3 protein: CASSPGTGEIYEQYF

V gene: TRBV7-9
J gene: TRBJ1-6
clone size: .
D gene: .
CDR3 DNA: TGTGCCAGCAGCTTACCCTATAATTCACCCCTCCACTTT
CDR3 protein: CASSLPYNSPLHF

V gene: TRBV27
J gene: TRBJ2-7
clone size: .
D gene: TRBD2
CDR3 DNA: TGTGCCAGCAGTTTAATGTCGGGAGGCCACTACGAGCAGTACTTC
CDR3 protein: CASSLMSGGHYEQYF

V gene: TRBV11-3
J gene: TRBJ1-1
clone size: .
D gene: .
CDR3 DNA: TGTGCCAGCAGCTTTCCGGGGAACACTGAAGCTTTCTTT
CDR3 protein: CASSFPGNTEAFF

V gene: TRBV28
J gene: TRBJ2-7
clone size: once
D gene: .
CDR3 DNA: TGTGCCAGCAGTTTGGGGGACGCATCGAGAAAGTACTTC
CDR3 protein: CASSLGDASRKYF

V gene: TRBV28
J gene: TRBJ1-2
clone size: .
D gene: .
CDR3 DNA: TGTGCCAGCAGTTTGACAGGCGGCGGCTACACCTTC
CDR3 protein: CASSLTGGGYTF

V gene: TRBV4-2
J gene: TRBJ1-2
clone size: .
D gene: TRBD1
CDR3 DNA: TGTGCCAGCAGCCAAGCAGGTATACAGGGGGCCGGGAGCTACACCTTC
CDR3 protein: CASSQAGIQGAGSYTF

V gene: TRBV6-2/TRBV6-3
J gene: TRBJ1-1
clone size: .
D gene: .
CDR3 DNA: TGTGCCAGCAGTCGTGATCAGGGGAGTACTGAAGCTTTCTTT
CDR3 protein: CASSRDQGSTEAFF